This TCR beta chain was obtained from a study of OX40 agonist ivuxolimab in advanced cancers. On the study more broadly: Recorded diagnoses for dose-escalation patients were hepatocellular carcinoma, melanoma, renal cell or head and neck cancer. Those enrolled were 82.7% male, with a mean age of roughly 60 years and ages from about 20 to 85.

Points from the study as a whole: At 0.1 to 3.0 mg/kg, CD4+ and CD8+ blood T cells expanded clonally by week 6.

This clone was seen only once. Its specificity is not known. Here immunoSEQ multiplex PCR was the method, and the copy in TCRdb shows in-frame clones only, minus some. This sample has 50,000 to 75,000 clones; 75% to 90% occur once, and the top ten carry around 3.3%. Germline CDR1 reads SGHTA; CDR2 reads FQGNSA. The CDR3 runs to 15 residues. J gave up 5 bases and V 5 bases, and 6 bases lay outside the gene matches. The chain links TRBV7-2 to TRBJ2-1, with 10 bases aligning to TRBD1. The sequencing used CD4+ or CD8+ T cells sorted from blood, collected in a trial of the OX40 agonist ivuxolimab. The source of this sequence is an adult with an advanced solid tumor such as melanoma, head and neck, liver or kidney cancer. The CDR3 loop is CASSRTGGVNNEQFF. The CDR3 coding sequence is TGTGCCAGCAGCCGGACAGGGGGGGTGAACAATGAGCAGTTCTTC.